This section outlines one T cell receptor (beta chain) sequence together with its context. Antigen specificity is unknown. This sample was included in a study of T cell repertoires in cytomegalovirus infection. V lost 2 bases and J lost 6, with 11 bases in between. The CDR3 loop spans 14 amino acids. Germline CDR1 is SGHVS and CDR2 is FNYEAQ. From the reads, TCRdb called clonotypes with MiXCR, one entry per CDR3 protein. The data hold about 220,000 distinct CDR3 sequences, with around 35% observed a single time. Sequences were derived from CD8+ T cells from cultured PBMCs, sampled from culture after CMV antigen stimulation. This chain uses TRBV7-6 with TRBJ1-5; weak D call: TRBD1 (6 bases). The TCR sequence derives from a human donor in good health (CMV status not recorded). Some clones in this sample may be carry-over from other donors' samples. CDR3 bases: TGTGCCAGCAGCTTACTAGGGGGGGGTCAGCCCCAGCATTTT. Protein: CASSLLGGGQPQHF.